This entry describes one T cell receptor beta chain. Donors were ostensibly healthy at sampling, although undocumented immune exposures were probable. These data belong to a study of cytomegalovirus exposure and HLA in healthy donors. The PCR employed 60 Vbeta primers together with 13 Jbeta primers. Sequencing was performed with immunoSEQ multiplex PCR; in TCRdb, only in-frame clones are kept and a portion is missing. The sample shows fewer than 200,000 clones, 80% of them seen only once. V shed 4 bases and J 3 bases; nucleotides not matched to a gene: 5. There are 15 residues in the CDR3. Germline lookup yields CDR1 SGHTS and CDR2 YDEGEE.

This TCR was recovered from a man younger than 35 in good health and CMV-seropositive. The chain combines TRBV5-8 with TRBJ2-2, with 8 bases fitting TRBD1. Sequences were obtained from PBMCs. CDR3 nucleotide sequence: TGTGCCAGCAGCCCGGGACAGGTGGACACCGGGGAGCTGTTTTTT. This sequence encodes CASSPGQVDTGELFF.